This is a list of T cell receptor beta chains from one sample in a study of T cells in Graves' hyperthyroidism and ophthalmopathy. MiXCR was run by TCRdb on the multiplex PCR reads, yielding one entry per CDR3 protein. The sample comprises a few hundred thousand distinct CDR3 sequences, approximately 15% of which are singletons, and roughly 26% rests with the top ten. Sample: blood. The receptors derive from a woman aged 18-35 years with Graves' hyperthyroidism that later progressed to Graves' ophthalmopathy. Both conserved end residues are part of each CDR3. The D gene is left open where the match is weak. Not every row has a clone size; where given, it reads once, few, many or a size class.

d_gene: .
abundance: .
v_gene: TRBV6-2/TRBV6-3
j_gene: TRBJ1-1
CDR3nt: TGTGCCAGCAGTTACTCTGGGGCAGGGGCTTTCTTT
CDR3aa: CASSYSGAGAFF

d_gene: .
abundance: many
v_gene: TRBV20-1
j_gene: TRBJ2-7
CDR3nt: TGCAGTGCTAGTAGGCTAACCTCCTACGAGCAGTACTTC
CDR3aa: CSASRLTSYEQYF

d_gene: TRBD2
abundance: .
v_gene: TRBV7-2
j_gene: TRBJ2-7
CDR3nt: TGTGCCAGCAGCTTAGCTGGGACAAATGGACTAGCGGGATACGAGCAGTACTTC
CDR3aa: CASSLAGTNGLAGYEQYF

d_gene: TRBD1
abundance: .
v_gene: TRBV9
j_gene: TRBJ1-2
CDR3nt: TGTGCCAGCAGCGCCGGACAGGGAAATGGCTACACCTTC
CDR3aa: CASSAGQGNGYTF

d_gene: TRBD2
abundance: many
v_gene: TRBV29-1
j_gene: TRBJ2-3
CDR3nt: TGCAGCGTTGAACTCCGGGGACTAGCGAAATCTACGCAGTATTTT
CDR3aa: CSVELRGLAKSTQYF

d_gene: TRBD2
abundance: many
v_gene: TRBV20-1
j_gene: TRBJ2-3
CDR3nt: TGCAGTGCTAGGGCCCGGACTAGCGGGAGCACAGATACGCAGTATTTT
CDR3aa: CSARARTSGSTDTQYF

d_gene: .
abundance: .
v_gene: TRBV4-3
j_gene: TRBJ1-4
CDR3nt: TGCGCCAGCAGCCAAGAGCGGCTAACTAATGAAAAACTGTTTTTT
CDR3aa: CASSQERLTNEKLFF

d_gene: TRBD2
abundance: many
v_gene: TRBV11-3
j_gene: TRBJ2-1
CDR3nt: TGTGCCAGCAGCTCCGGACTAGCGAGCTACAATGAGCAGTTCTTC
CDR3aa: CASSSGLASYNEQFF

d_gene: TRBD1
abundance: few
v_gene: TRBV9
j_gene: TRBJ1-1
CDR3nt: TGTGCCAGCAGCGCCGGGACAGGGGGCGGAAAAGCTTTCTTT
CDR3aa: CASSAGTGGGKAFF

d_gene: .
abundance: few
v_gene: TRBV27
j_gene: TRBJ1-5
CDR3nt: TGTGCCAGCCGTAGCGTGGGGGCAAGCAATCAGCCCCAGCATTTT
CDR3aa: CASRSVGASNQPQHF

d_gene: TRBD1
abundance: many
v_gene: TRBV9
j_gene: TRBJ2-1
CDR3nt: TGTGCCAGCAGCGAGAAGGGACAGGGGGGTTTGAATGAGCAGTTCTTC
CDR3aa: CASSEKGQGGLNEQFF

d_gene: .
abundance: few
v_gene: TRBV7-6
j_gene: TRBJ2-7
CDR3nt: TGTGCCAGCAGCTTAGGCCAGGGACCTCTCCAAGAGCAGTACTTC
CDR3aa: CASSLGQGPLQEQYF

d_gene: .
abundance: many
v_gene: TRBV5-1
j_gene: TRBJ2-1
CDR3nt: TGCGCCAGCAGCTACCCCGGGGGACCGTACAATGAGCAGTTCTTC
CDR3aa: CASSYPGGPYNEQFF

d_gene: TRBD2
abundance: .
v_gene: TRBV5-6
j_gene: TRBJ2-7
CDR3nt: TGTGCCAGCAGCTTCGTAGCGGGAGGCCTCTACGAGCAGTACTTC
CDR3aa: CASSFVAGGLYEQYF

d_gene: .
abundance: .
v_gene: TRBV7-2
j_gene: TRBJ1-2
CDR3nt: TGTGCCAGCAGCTTAGTGGACCGGGGGGCGCGGTATGGCTACACCTTC
CDR3aa: CASSLVDRGARYGYTF

d_gene: TRBD2
abundance: many
v_gene: TRBV5-1
j_gene: TRBJ2-3
CDR3nt: TGCGCCAGCAGTTATAGCGGGTCTAGTGTGGCAGATACGCAGTATTTT
CDR3aa: CASSYSGSSVADTQYF

d_gene: TRBD2
abundance: many
v_gene: TRBV6-1
j_gene: TRBJ2-5
CDR3nt: TGTGCCAGCAGTGACGTCGACGGGGGGGGCGGTTGGAAAGAGACCCAGTACTTC
CDR3aa: CASSDVDGGGGWKETQYF

d_gene: .
abundance: many
v_gene: TRBV5-1
j_gene: TRBJ2-2
CDR3nt: TGCGCCAGCAGCTTGCGGAGGAAGGGCCCGGCGGAGCTGTTTTTT
CDR3aa: CASSLRRKGPAELFF

d_gene: .
abundance: .
v_gene: TRBV29-1
j_gene: TRBJ1-1
CDR3nt: TGCAGCGCTGAAAAGGGGTACACTGAAGCTTTCTTT
CDR3aa: CSAEKGYTEAFF

d_gene: TRBD2
abundance: few
v_gene: TRBV4-2
j_gene: TRBJ2-7
CDR3nt: TGTGCCAGCAGCCAAAAACCCCAGCGGGAGTTTTACTACGAGCAGTACTTC
CDR3aa: CASSQKPQREFYYEQYF

d_gene: .
abundance: .
v_gene: TRBV28
j_gene: TRBJ2-7
CDR3nt: TGTGCCAGCACTTCCATGGAGGAGCAGTACTTC
CDR3aa: CASTSMEEQYF

d_gene: .
abundance: many
v_gene: TRBV7-2
j_gene: TRBJ1-4
CDR3nt: TGTGCCAGCAGCTCCTCAGGGGAGGAAAAACTGTTTTTT
CDR3aa: CASSSSGEEKLFF

d_gene: .
abundance: few
v_gene: TRBV5-1
j_gene: TRBJ1-1
CDR3nt: TGCGCCAGCAGCCGGAACCCGATGAACACTGAAGCTTTCTTT
CDR3aa: CASSRNPMNTEAFF

d_gene: .
abundance: many
v_gene: TRBV5-4
j_gene: TRBJ2-1
CDR3nt: TGTGCCAGCAGCTTCCGTACTCTCGGGAAAGTCAATGAGCAGTTCTTC
CDR3aa: CASSFRTLGKVNEQFF

d_gene: TRBD2
abundance: .
v_gene: TRBV5-4
j_gene: TRBJ2-1
CDR3nt: TGTGCCAGCAGCTTTGATAGCGGGCCTTCCAATGAGCAGTTCTTC
CDR3aa: CASSFDSGPSNEQFF

d_gene: .
abundance: many
v_gene: TRBV13
j_gene: TRBJ1-2
CDR3nt: TGTGCCAGCAGCACGGACGGACTCTATGGCTACACCTTC
CDR3aa: CASSTDGLYGYTF

d_gene: .
abundance: many
v_gene: TRBV18
j_gene: TRBJ2-1
CDR3nt: TGTGCCAGCTCACCCCAGGGCAGTTCCTACAATGAGCAGTTCTTC
CDR3aa: CASSPQGSSYNEQFF

d_gene: TRBD1
abundance: many
v_gene: TRBV15
j_gene: TRBJ2-3
CDR3nt: TGTGCCACCAGAGAACCGGGACAGGGAGTCACAGATACGCAGTATTTT
CDR3aa: CATREPGQGVTDTQYF

d_gene: TRBD1
abundance: .
v_gene: TRBV10-3
j_gene: TRBJ1-1
CDR3nt: TGTGCCATCAGTGAGTTACAACAGGGGAACACTAAAGCTTTCTTT
CDR3aa: CAISELQQGNTKAFF

d_gene: .
abundance: many
v_gene: TRBV3-1
j_gene: TRBJ2-1
CDR3nt: TGTGCCAGCAGCCAAGATCCAGCTAGCCCCGAGGGGGAGCAGTTCTTC
CDR3aa: CASSQDPASPEGEQFF

d_gene: .
abundance: many
v_gene: TRBV18
j_gene: TRBJ1-5
CDR3nt: TGTGCCAGCTCACCAGCAGGGGCGGGGGCCAATCAGCCCCAGCATTTT
CDR3aa: CASSPAGAGANQPQHF

d_gene: TRBD1
abundance: .
v_gene: TRBV27
j_gene: TRBJ2-2
CDR3nt: TGTGCCAGCAACTTAGGGACAGAGTTTACCGGGGAGCTGTTTTTT
CDR3aa: CASNLGTEFTGELFF

d_gene: .
abundance: many
v_gene: TRBV28
j_gene: TRBJ1-2
CDR3nt: TGTGCCAGCAGTTTTGGGGTTGGGTCAGCTGACGGGGGCTATGGCTACACCTTC
CDR3aa: CASSFGVGSADGGYGYTF

d_gene: TRBD1
abundance: many
v_gene: TRBV5-5
j_gene: TRBJ1-2
CDR3nt: TGTGCCAGCAGCCCGGGACAGCCCTACAACTATGGCTACACCTTC
CDR3aa: CASSPGQPYNYGYTF

d_gene: .
abundance: many
v_gene: TRBV6-2/TRBV6-3
j_gene: TRBJ2-7
CDR3nt: TGTGCCAGCAGTTATGGGCTAGCGCACTCCTACGAGCAGTACTTC
CDR3aa: CASSYGLAHSYEQYF

d_gene: TRBD1
abundance: .
v_gene: TRBV6-1
j_gene: TRBJ2-7
CDR3nt: TGTGCCAGCAGTGAGAGATTACAGGGGGCTTATAACGAGCAGTACTTC
CDR3aa: CASSERLQGAYNEQYF

d_gene: .
abundance: few
v_gene: TRBV9
j_gene: TRBJ2-7
CDR3nt: TGTGCCAGCAGCGTAGGACTAGGAGGAGGATCCTACGAGCAGTACTTC
CDR3aa: CASSVGLGGGSYEQYF

d_gene: TRBD1
abundance: .
v_gene: TRBV20-1
j_gene: TRBJ2-1
CDR3nt: TGCAGTGCCCCTGGGACAGGGGGCTACAATGAGCAGTTCTTC
CDR3aa: CSAPGTGGYNEQFF

d_gene: TRBD1
abundance: many
v_gene: TRBV27
j_gene: TRBJ2-3
CDR3nt: TGTGCCAGCAGTGTCTCAGGGGGCGGGACCCAATATTTCACAGATACGCAGTATTTT
CDR3aa: CASSVSGGGTQYFTDTQYF

d_gene: TRBD2
abundance: .
v_gene: TRBV2
j_gene: TRBJ2-1
CDR3nt: TGTGCCAGATCGCTAGCGGGAGGTCGGAATGAGCAGTTCTTC
CDR3aa: CARSLAGGRNEQFF

d_gene: .
abundance: many
v_gene: TRBV7-6
j_gene: TRBJ2-7
CDR3nt: TGTGCCAGCAGCTTACTGGGTGCCTACGAGCAGTACTTC
CDR3aa: CASSLLGAYEQYF

d_gene: .
abundance: few
v_gene: TRBV18
j_gene: TRBJ2-3
CDR3nt: TGTGCCAGCTCACCACCGGGTCAGGGAGATACGCAGTATTTT
CDR3aa: CASSPPGQGDTQYF

d_gene: .
abundance: many
v_gene: TRBV7-2
j_gene: TRBJ1-5
CDR3nt: TGTGCCAGCAGGGGGGCCGGCAATCAGCCCCAGCATTTT
CDR3aa: CASRGAGNQPQHF

d_gene: .
abundance: .
v_gene: TRBV6-1
j_gene: TRBJ2-7
CDR3nt: TGTGCCAGCAGGGCGGGACGGGTCCTCTACGAGCAGTACTTC
CDR3aa: CASRAGRVLYEQYF

d_gene: .
abundance: many
v_gene: TRBV30
j_gene: TRBJ2-3
CDR3nt: TGTGCCTGGAGTATGGGGGATACAGATACGCAGTATTTT
CDR3aa: CAWSMGDTDTQYF

d_gene: TRBD2
abundance: few
v_gene: TRBV30
j_gene: TRBJ2-1
CDR3nt: TGTGCCTGGAGGCCGGGACTAGCGGGAATTGAGCAGTTCTTC
CDR3aa: CAWRPGLAGIEQFF

d_gene: TRBD2
abundance: .
v_gene: TRBV5-1
j_gene: TRBJ2-6
CDR3nt: TGCGCCAGCAGTCTAGCGGGAGACTCGTCTGGGGCCAACGTCCTGACTTTC
CDR3aa: CASSLAGDSSGANVLTF

d_gene: .
abundance: few
v_gene: TRBV7-2
j_gene: TRBJ2-7
CDR3nt: TGTGCCAGCAGCTTAGCCCACAGGGCGGGCGAGCAGTACTTC
CDR3aa: CASSLAHRAGEQYF

d_gene: TRBD1
abundance: few
v_gene: TRBV5-1
j_gene: TRBJ2-1
CDR3nt: TGCGCCAGCAGCATGGGACAGACATACAATGAGCAGTTCTTC
CDR3aa: CASSMGQTYNEQFF